Described below is a single T cell receptor beta chain sequence and its context. The target antigen is unknown. The data belong to a study of cytomegalovirus exposure and HLA in healthy donors. Notes on the study in general: Most TCR sequences were rare, but some public TCRs occurred in many donors. As a later analysis showed, a missense DCLRE1C variant was linked to trimming of TCR beta V- and J-genes. The Asian-associated ancestry cluster reportedly had fewer N-insertions than the approximately 670-donor mean in a later analysis. Researchers counted over 150 TCR beta chains as cytomegalovirus-associated.

A multiplex PCR was run with 60 Vbeta primers and 13 Jbeta primers. Assay used: immunoSEQ multiplex PCR; TCRdb lists only in-frame clones, some missing. The repertoire holds 100,000 to 150,000 clones, with around 74% as singletons. Unmatched junction bases numbered 23, after V lost 4 bases and J lost 8 bases. CDR3 length: 20 amino acids. Germline CDR1 is SGHVS and CDR2 is FQNEAQ. The material sequenced was PBMCs. The chain employs TRBV7-8 and TRBJ2-7; 13 bases match TRBD2. The source of this sequence is a man aged 40-49 years in good health and CMV-seropositive. The CDR3 spells CASSWSRDRRTSGSTGKQYF. Here the CDR3 DNA reads TGTGCCAGCAGCTGGTCCCGGGACAGGAGGACTAGCGGGAGTACTGGAAAGCAGTACTTC.